The source of this T cell receptor beta chain is a study of technical replicates of blood from several donors. Data came from immunoSEQ multiplex PCR; TCRdb stores just in-frame clones and leaves some out. Here the sample spans tens of thousands of clones, 90% to 95% being singletons. This clone was observed a single time. With 3 bases removed from V and 3 bases from J, the gap between germline ends came to 10 bases. The germline CDR1 and CDR2 sequences are MNHNY and SVGAGI (reference sequence). There are 14 residues in the CDR3. The sequence derives from a human donor in good health. Some clones in this sample may be carry-over from other donors' samples. Sequenced input: T cells isolated from PBMCs. V is TRBV6-6 and J is TRBJ2-3, with TRBD2 as a possible D gene (6 bases). In DNA form, the CDR3 reads TGTGCCAGCAGTTATAGCGGAGATACAGATACGCAGTATTTT. Protein sequence: CASSYSGDTDTQYF.